The rows below give T cell receptor beta chains drawn from one sample of a study of shared clonotypes between healthy human individuals. Clones were sequenced by immunoSEQ multiplex PCR, and TCRdb holds only the in-frame ones, with some missing. The table lists approximately 720,000 clones, roughly 78% of them singletons. Specimen: memory CD4+ T cells sorted from blood. The receptors were sampled from a woman in her 30s in good health. Both conserved end residues are part of each CDR3. The D gene is left open where the match is weak. Size is stated for part of the rows, as once, few or many counts, or as a class when the clone is expanded.

D | J | size | V | CDR3 | DNA
- | TRBJ2-3 | - | TRBV15 | CATSRPLRVTDTQYF | TGTGCCACCAGCAGACCGCTAAGGGTCACAGATACGCAGTATTTT
TRBD2 | TRBJ2-6 | - | TRBV7-3 | CASSRNGRGASGANVLTF | TGTGCCAGCAGCCGTAACGGGAGGGGAGCCTCTGGGGCCAACGTCCTGACTTTC
- | TRBJ1-2 | - | TRBV7-9 | CASSLLQENGYTF | TGTGCCAGCAGCTTATTACAGGAGAATGGCTACACCTTC
- | TRBJ2-3 | - | TRBV7-9 | CANGLASTDTQYF | TGTGCCAATGGTTTGGCGAGCACAGATACGCAGTATTTT
TRBD2 | TRBJ2-1 | many | TRBV2 | CASSGGYNEQFF | TGTGCCAGCAGCGGGGGGTACAATGAGCAGTTCTTC
TRBD1 | TRBJ1-5 | - | TRBV25-1 | CASSEDRGRNNQPQHF | TGTGCCAGCAGTGAAGACAGGGGGCGAAACAATCAGCCCCAGCATTTT
- | TRBJ1-3 | - | TRBV21-1 | CARGMGGSGNTIYF | TGTGCCAGAGGGATGGGGGGTTCGGGAAACACCATATATTTT
TRBD1 | TRBJ1-4 | - | TRBV30 | CAWSSQGDWSSNEKLFF | TGTGCCTGGAGTTCACAGGGGGATTGGTCGTCTAATGAAAAACTGTTTTTT
TRBD1 | TRBJ2-1 | - | TRBV5-1 | CASSFGTGGINEQFF | TGCGCCAGCAGCTTCGGGACAGGGGGCATCAATGAGCAGTTCTTC
TRBD1 | TRBJ1-5 | - | TRBV30 | CAWRDRGSQPQHF | TGTGCCTGGAGGGACAGGGGCTCTCAGCCCCAGCATTTT
TRBD1 | TRBJ2-7 | few | TRBV19 | CASYTGGSYEQYF | TGTGCCAGCTATACAGGGGGCTCCTACGAGCAGTACTTC
- | TRBJ2-1 | - | TRBV5-6 | CASSLETDGTYNEQFF | TGTGCCAGCAGCTTGGAAACAGATGGAACTTACAATGAGCAGTTCTTC
- | TRBJ2-3 | - | TRBV7-2 | CASSLVLSGPTYF | TGTGCCAGCAGCTTAGTCTTGTCGGGGCCAACATATTTT
- | TRBJ2-3 | - | TRBV25-1 | CASKGDTQYF | TGTGCCAGCAAGGGAGATACGCAGTATTTT
TRBD2 | TRBJ2-4 | - | TRBV2 | CASRQLAVAKNIQYF | TGTGCCAGCAGGCAACTAGCGGTAGCCAAAAACATTCAGTACTTC
TRBD1 | TRBJ2-7 | - | TRBV29-1 | CSVEDRPGGTYEQYF | TGCAGCGTTGAAGATAGGCCAGGGGGCACATACGAGCAGTACTTC
- | TRBJ2-2 | - | TRBV28 | CASGELAKTGELFF | TGTGCCAGCGGGGAACTAGCCAAAACCGGGGAGCTGTTTTTT
- | TRBJ1-3 | - | TRBV2 | CASREGNSGNTIYF | TGTGCCAGCAGAGAGGGGAACTCTGGAAACACCATATATTTT
- | TRBJ2-1 | - | TRBV5-4 | CASSIEDYNEQFF | TGTGCCAGCAGCATAGAAGACTACAATGAGCAGTTCTTC
- | TRBJ1-2 | - | TRBV5-6 | CASSLVRSGYTF | TGTGCCAGCAGCTTGGTGCGGTCCGGCTACACCTTC
- | TRBJ1-4 | - | TRBV28 | CASSLNPSREKLFF | TGTGCCAGCAGTTTGAACCCCTCCCGGGAAAAACTGTTTTTT
- | TRBJ1-2 | once | TRBV2 | CASSDAGNYGYTF | TGTGCCAGCAGTGACGCAGGGAACTATGGCTACACCTTC
- | TRBJ2-5 | - | TRBV5-6 | CASSLLGGGDETQYF | TGTGCCAGCAGCTTGTTAGGGGGTGGGGATGAGACCCAGTACTTC
- | TRBJ2-2 | once | TRBV19 | CASSRLTEYTGELFF | TGTGCCAGTAGTAGGCTGACCGAATACACCGGGGAGCTGTTTTTT
TRBD1 | TRBJ1-1 | - | TRBV2 | CASSLMGQGLNTEAFF | TGTGCCAGCAGTCTTATGGGACAGGGGCTGAACACTGAAGCTTTCTTT
- | TRBJ2-3 | - | TRBV28 | CASSPLLGKQYF | TGTGCCAGCAGCCCACTTCTGGGTAAGCAGTATTTT
- | TRBJ2-3 | - | TRBV29-1 | CSTDSRVLDTQYF | TGCAGCACAGACAGCCGTGTTTTAGATACGCAGTATTTT
- | TRBJ1-1 | - | TRBV5-1 | CASSLVSGANTEAFF | TGCGCCAGCAGCTTGGTTTCAGGGGCGAACACTGAAGCTTTCTTT
- | TRBJ1-2 | medium-sized | TRBV5-1 | CASSLELQGYGYTF | TGCGCCAGCAGCTTGGAGTTGCAGGGGTATGGCTACACCTTC
TRBD1 | TRBJ2-7 | - | TRBV11-1 | CASSRQGWYEQYF | TGTGCCAGCAGCAGACAGGGTTGGTACGAGCAGTACTTC
TRBD1 | TRBJ1-2 | - | TRBV5-6 | CASSPGQGFKGYTF | TGTGCCAGCAGCCCTGGACAGGGCTTTAAGGGCTACACCTTC
- | TRBJ2-2 | few | TRBV30 | CAWRSQAFDTGELFF | TGTGCCTGGAGGAGTCAGGCATTTGACACCGGGGAGCTGTTTTTT
TRBD2 | TRBJ2-1 | many | TRBV29-1 | CSVGREKVREQFF | TGCAGCGTTGGGCGGGAGAAGGTACGGGAGCAGTTCTTC
TRBD2 | TRBJ2-5 | - | TRBV7-3 | CASSPSRAGSETQYF | TGTGCCAGCAGCCCGTCCCGAGCGGGGAGTGAGACCCAGTACTTC
- | TRBJ2-1 | - | TRBV7-8 | CASSIGGTSYNEQFF | TGTGCCAGCAGCATCGGTGGTACCTCCTACAATGAGCAGTTCTTC
TRBD2 | TRBJ2-2 | - | TRBV19 | CASSALAGGTGELFF | TGTGCCAGTAGCGCCCTAGCGGGAGGAACCGGGGAGCTGTTTTTT
- | TRBJ2-4 | - | TRBV30 | CAWTRDGQDIQYF | TGTGCCTGGACTAGGGACGGCCAGGACATTCAGTACTTC
TRBD1 | TRBJ1-2 | - | TRBV10-3 | CAIRETGDGAGYTF | TGTGCCATCAGGGAGACAGGGGACGGGGCGGGCTACACCTTC
TRBD1 | TRBJ2-2 | once | TRBV15 | CATSRRQGRGTGELFF | TGTGCCACCAGCAGACGACAGGGCCGCGGGACCGGGGAGCTGTTTTTT
TRBD2 | TRBJ2-5 | few | TRBV14 | CASSQVPSGAGTQYF | TGTGCCAGCAGCCAAGTACCTAGCGGTGCCGGGACCCAGTACTTC
TRBD1 | TRBJ1-4 | - | TRBV2 | CASSTQGALVEKLFF | TGTGCCAGCAGTACTCAGGGGGCGCTTGTAGAAAAACTGTTTTTT
- | TRBJ1-1 | - | TRBV28 | CASSQRRSTEAFF | TGTGCCAGCAGCCAGAGAAGATCCACTGAAGCTTTCTTT
TRBD2 | TRBJ2-5 | many | TRBV27 | CASSPNRGTSGKETQYF | TGTGCCAGCAGTCCAAACCGCGGGACTAGCGGCAAAGAGACCCAGTACTTC
TRBD1 | TRBJ2-7 | - | TRBV5-1 | CASSPRGQGRYEQYF | TGCGCCAGCAGCCCCCGAGGACAGGGGCGCTACGAGCAGTACTTC
TRBD2 | TRBJ2-7 | few | TRBV10-1 | CASLQFYSGRAHEQYF | TGCGCCAGCCTCCAATTTTATAGCGGGAGGGCGCACGAGCAGTACTTC
- | TRBJ2-7 | - | TRBV7-2 | CASSLGEHSYEQYF | TGTGCCAGCAGCTTAGGGGAACACTCCTACGAGCAGTACTTC
- | TRBJ2-1 | - | TRBV15 | CATSRGQRDNVNEQFF | TGTGCCACCAGCAGAGGTCAACGGGACAACGTCAATGAGCAGTTCTTC
- | TRBJ2-3 | - | TRBV7-2 | CASSRGVTDTDTQYF | TGTGCCAGCAGCCGGGGTGTGACAGACACAGATACGCAGTATTTT
- | TRBJ2-7 | - | TRBV27 | CASSFNSAYEQYF | TGTGCCAGCAGTTTTAATTCAGCTTACGAGCAGTACTTC
- | TRBJ1-3 | - | TRBV10-2 | CASREAGGRNTIYF | TGCGCCAGCAGAGAAGCGGGAGGCCGGAACACCATATATTTT
TRBD2 | TRBJ2-1 | - | TRBV6-5 | CASTTRAGAYNEQFF | TGTGCCAGCACCACTCGGGCGGGGGCCTACAATGAGCAGTTCTTC
TRBD1 | TRBJ2-7 | - | TRBV27 | CASSTRTGSPSYEQYF | TGTGCCAGCAGTACACGGACAGGGTCGCCCTCCTACGAGCAGTACTTC
TRBD2 | TRBJ2-1 | - | TRBV20-1 | CSPEAGVVQFF | TGCAGTCCCGAAGCGGGAGTAGTGCAGTTCTTC
- | TRBJ1-4 | many | TRBV11-2 | CASSYGLGFEKLFF | TGTGCCAGCAGCTACGGGTTGGGGTTTGAAAAACTGTTTTTT
- | TRBJ2-1 | - | TRBV6-5 | CASSYGISSGEQFF | TGTGCCAGCAGTTACGGGATCTCGTCGGGTGAGCAGTTCTTC
- | TRBJ1-5 | once | TRBV30 | CAAGQNSNQPQHF | TGTGCCGCGGGACAAAATAGCAATCAGCCCCAGCATTTT
TRBD2 | TRBJ2-5 | - | TRBV5-1 | CASSLEMSSGRAETQYF | TGCGCCAGCAGCTTGGAGATGTCCAGCGGGAGGGCAGAGACCCAGTACTTC
- | TRBJ2-7 | once | TRBV7-2 | CASRYRRNSYEQYF | TGTGCCAGCAGATACAGGAGAAACTCCTACGAGCAGTACTTC
- | TRBJ2-1 | - | TRBV7-3 | CASSFSGSSYNEQFF | TGTGCCAGCAGCTTTTCCGGGAGCTCCTACAATGAGCAGTTCTTC
- | TRBJ2-1 | - | TRBV9 | CASSTHYADEQFF | TGTGCCAGCAGCACGCACTACGCCGATGAGCAGTTCTTC